This T cell receptor beta chain appears in the sequencing data of a study of PD-L1 blockade in urothelial cancer. About the research overall: Median blood clonality was roughly 0.074, with about 86,000 unique TCRs.

The study's findings and limits: The study found that durable-benefit patients expanded tumor-associated blood clones more at 3 weeks.

Germline V gene data show CDR1 as WSHSY and CDR2 as SAAADI. The ends were cut back, 8 bases at V and 4 bases at J, with 14 bases in the middle. This CDR3 is 13 amino acids long. Turning to this clone: Its antigen remains unknown.

Measured with immunoSEQ multiplex PCR; TCRdb has only the in-frame clones, and not every one. Among over 40,000 clones listed, about 88% were seen once. Time point denoted: peripheral blood 6 weeks after treatment start. Each patient contributed between 1 and 8 total time points of blood mononuclear cells, pretreatment and during treatment. The clonotype comes from a man aged 65 to 85 with urothelial cancer. The gene calls are TRBV10-2 and TRBJ1-1, with no clear D. The source was PBMCs, collected around atezolizumab (anti-PD-L1) treatment. CDR3 sequence (DNA): TGCGCCAGCCAAGAGGAGGAGGGCACTGAAGCTTTCTTT. Residues: CASQEEEGTEAFF.